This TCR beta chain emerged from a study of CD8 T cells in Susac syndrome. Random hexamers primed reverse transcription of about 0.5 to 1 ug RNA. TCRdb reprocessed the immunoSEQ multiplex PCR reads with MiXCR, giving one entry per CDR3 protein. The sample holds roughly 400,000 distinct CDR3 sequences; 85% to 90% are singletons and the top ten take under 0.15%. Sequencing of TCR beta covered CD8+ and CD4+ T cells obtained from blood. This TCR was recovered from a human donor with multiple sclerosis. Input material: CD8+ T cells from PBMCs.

CDR3 nucleotides: TGTGCCAGCAGTTTCTGGAGTAGCAATCAGCCCCAGCATTTT. Translated, it gives CASSFWSSNQPQHF. The rearrangement uses TRBV28 and TRBJ1-5, with D hard to call. Trimming pared 3 bases from V and 0 bases from J, leaving 6 bases between. Germline V gene lookup returns CDR1 MDHEN and CDR2 SYDVKM. This CDR3 is built from 14 residues.